This TCR beta chain emerged from a study of technical replicates of blood from a few donors. V trimming: 4 bases; J trimming: 9 bases; junction bases outside the gene matches: 11. The CDR3 contains 13 residues. Germline CDR1 is SQVTM and CDR2 is ANQGSEA. Assay: immunoSEQ multiplex PCR; the TCRdb copy retains only in-frame clones and omits some. This sample yields tens of thousands of clones, of which 85% to 95% are seen a single time; roughly 0.26% belongs to the top ten. The gene calls are TRBV29-1 and TRBJ2-5, with 7 bases fitting TRBD1. The source material was T cells isolated from PBMCs. The sequence was obtained from a human donor in good health. The DNA of the CDR3 is TGCAGCGTTGTTCCGACAGGGTCCGGGGCCCAGTACTTC. It translates to CSVVPTGSGAQYF.